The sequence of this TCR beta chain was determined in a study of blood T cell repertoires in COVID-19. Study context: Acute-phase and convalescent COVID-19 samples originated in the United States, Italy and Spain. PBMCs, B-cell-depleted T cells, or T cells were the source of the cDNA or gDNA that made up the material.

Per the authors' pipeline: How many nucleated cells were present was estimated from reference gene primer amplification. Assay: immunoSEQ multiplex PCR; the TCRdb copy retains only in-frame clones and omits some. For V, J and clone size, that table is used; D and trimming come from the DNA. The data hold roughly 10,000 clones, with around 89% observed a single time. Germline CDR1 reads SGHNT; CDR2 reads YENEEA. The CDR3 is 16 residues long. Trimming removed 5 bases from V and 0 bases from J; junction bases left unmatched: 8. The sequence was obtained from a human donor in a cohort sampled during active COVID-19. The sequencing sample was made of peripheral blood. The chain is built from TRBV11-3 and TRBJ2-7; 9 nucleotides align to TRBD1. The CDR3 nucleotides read TGTGCCAGCAGCCCGCGCGACAGGGGGTACTCCTACGAGCAGTACTTC. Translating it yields CASSPRDRGYSYEQYF.